A single sample is the source of the 13 T cell receptor beta chains below, sequenced in a study of blood T cell repertoires in COVID-19. Data came from immunoSEQ multiplex PCR; TCRdb stores just in-frame clones and leaves some out. The sample yields 250,000 to 350,000 clones, 70% to 90% seen once. The material sequenced was PBMCs or T cells enriched from blood (not recorded which). Every receptor here comes from a woman in her 30s who had recovered from COVID-19.

CDR3 protein: CASSLGTRGYGYTF. The CDR3 nucleotides are TGTGCCAGCAGTTTAGGGACACGCGGCTATGGCTACACCTTC. J is TRBJ1-2 and V is TRBV28; the D gene is possibly TRBD1 (6 bases). Trimming pared 2 bases from V and 4 bases from J, leaving 11 bases between. The CDR3 is 14 amino acids. The V gene's germline CDR1 is MDHEN and CDR2 SYDVKM.

V is TRBV7-8 and J is TRBJ2-5; 13 nucleotides match TRBD2. In germline, CDR1 is SGHVS, CDR2 FQNEAQ. V gave up 6 bases and J gave up 0 bases; unmatched junction bases: 10. The CDR3 has 18 residues. CDR3 amino acids: CASRRLAGGTANQETQYF. The DNA of the CDR3 is TGTGCCAGCAGGCGACTAGCGGGGGGTACAGCCAACCAAGAGACCCAGTACTTC.

The rearrangement links TRBV10-1 to TRBJ1-5, with TRBD1 matching over 9 bases. The CDR3 contains 20 residues. Germline V gene sequence: CDR1 WNHNN, CDR2 SYGVQD (reference sequence). Trimming at V came to 1 base and at J to 3 bases, leaving 16 bases not matched to a gene. The DNA of the CDR3 is TGCGCCAGCAGTGAGTATAGTATGGGACAGGGAGGGGATACCAATCAGCCCCAGCATTTT. It yields the protein CASSEYSMGQGGDTNQPQHF.

The chain links TRBV21-1 to TRBJ2-1; the table assigns TRBD1, which was not confirmed against the DNA. TRBV21-1 is classified as a pseudogene. The CDR3 consists of 16 residues. The CDR3 loop is CASSTDRGLLENEQFF. For the CDR3, the DNA is TGTGCCAGCAGCACAGACAGGGGGCTTCTTGAAAATGAGCAGTTCTTC.

This clone was counted a few times. This chain connects TRBV28 to TRBJ1-4; 7 positions match TRBD1. The V gene end was trimmed by 5 bases and the J gene end by 7 bases; junction bases not matched to a gene: 7. CDR1 is MDHEN, CDR2 SYDVKM, per germline. The CDR3 consists of 14 residues. DNA of the CDR3: TGTGCCAGCAGTACCCCCGGGACAGTTGAAAAACTGTTTTTT. Translating gives CASSTPGTVEKLFF.

This clone was counted only a few times. V and J are TRBV27 and TRBJ2-7; 14 bases fit TRBD2. The germline gives CDR1 MNHEY, CDR2 SMNVEV (reference sequence). The CDR3 has 17 amino acids. V lost 5 bases to trimming and J lost 4 bases; unmatched junction nucleotides: 10. The DNA for the CDR3 is TGTGCCAGCAGTAACCCCGGGACTAGCGGGGGAAGATACGAGCAGTACTTC. It encodes CASSNPGTSGGRYEQYF.

This chain connects TRBV13 to TRBJ1-1; D uncertain. This CDR3 contains 14 residues. V lost 2 bases and J lost 5, with 12 bases in between. CDR1 and CDR2 from the germline V gene are PRHDT and FYEKMQ (reference sequence). The CDR3 reads CASSLFWRATEAFF. In DNA, the CDR3 is TGTGCCAGCAGCTTATTCTGGAGGGCGACTGAAGCTTTCTTT.

The chain combines TRBV29-1 with TRBJ1-1; tentatively, D is TRBD1 (5 bases). Germline-derived CDR1 and CDR2 are SQVTM and ANQGSEA. This CDR3 is built from 11 residues. V was cut by 1 base and J by 8 bases, with 8 bases left in between. The CDR3 region is CSVEGPGEAFF. For the CDR3, the DNA is TGCAGCGTTGAAGGCCCAGGGGAAGCTTTCTTT.

This chain connects TRBV9 to TRBJ1-2; D is unresolved. The CDR3 has 16 amino acids. Deletions cut 5 bases from V and 5 bases from J, with 22 bases between. Germline CDR1 reads SGDLS; CDR2 reads YYNGEE. CDR3 sequence reads: CASRPWTDYEAYGYTF. The CDR3 DNA reads as TGTGCCAGCAGGCCCTGGACGGACTACGAGGCGTATGGCTACACCTTC.

The chain combines TRBV4-1 with TRBJ2-7; 8 bases align to TRBD1. This CDR3 is 16 amino acids long. Losses at the gene ends were 1 base for V and 6 bases for J; bases not matched to a gene: 11. Germline lookup yields CDR1 MGHRA and CDR2 YSYEKL. The CDR3 protein is CASSQGTGLEDSEQYF. The CDR3 coding sequence is TGCGCCAGCAGCCAAGGGACAGGGTTGGAGGATAGCGAGCAGTACTTC.

The chain is built from TRBV9 and TRBJ2-1; 16 bases are a match to TRBD2. Germline V gives CDR1 SGDLS, CDR2 YYNGEE. The CDR3 has 20 residues. Trimming took 4 bases from V and 0 from J; bases not matched to a gene: 10. The CDR3 loop reads CASSFPGLAGGPGSYNEQFF. The CDR3 bases are TGTGCCAGCAGCTTTCCGGGACTAGCGGGAGGGCCTGGCTCCTACAATGAGCAGTTCTTC.

The chain employs TRBV27 and TRBJ2-7; a weak D match, TRBD1 (6 bases). The CDR3 contains 14 residues. In germline, CDR1 is MNHEY, CDR2 SMNVEV (reference sequence). V was shortened by 3 bases and J by 1 base, with 10 bases between the two germline ends. The CDR3 DNA sequence: TGTGCCAGCAGTTTCTCCAGGGGATCCTACGAGCAGTACTTC. It yields the protein CASSFSRGSYEQYF.

The gene calls are TRBV27 and TRBJ2-2; 8 bases are a match to TRBD1. J gave up 3 bases and V 7 bases, and 10 bases lay outside the gene matches. The CDR3 is 16 amino acids. From germline, CDR1 is MNHEY and CDR2 SMNVEV (reference sequence). The chain's CDR3 is CASTRVDRVYTGELFF. CDR3 DNA sequence: TGTGCCAGCACCCGAGTGGACAGGGTTTACACCGGGGAGCTGTTTTTT.